This T cell receptor (beta chain) was identified during a study of early T cells in non-severe SARS-CoV-2 infection. TCRdb passed the 5' RACE reads through MiXCR, listing each CDR3 protein once. The data show around 66,000 distinct CDR3 sequences, approximately 6% seen once. This clonotype was counted ten times or more. The V and J ends lost 0 bases and 2 bases respectively, with 6 bases between them. Looked up from germline, CDR1 is KGHSH and CDR2 is LQKENI. This CDR3 is 14 amino acids long. The V and J genes are TRBV18 and TRBJ2-3, with D unclear. Sequences were derived from whole blood, sampled at baseline. This clonotype was obtained from an adult who was a healthcare worker with PCR-confirmed SARS-CoV-2 infection or an uninfected control (not recorded which). This chain's CDR3 is CASSPPHLTDTQYF. In nucleotides, the CDR3 is TGTGCCAGCTCACCACCCCACCTCACAGATACGCAGTATTTT.